The rows below give T cell receptor beta chains drawn from one sample of a study of shared clonotypes between healthy human individuals. Some clones are missing from TCRdb's copy, which holds only in-frame ones; the method was immunoSEQ multiplex PCR. Among 400,000 to 500,000 clones, 79% were seen once, and the ten largest hold 10% to 15%. Sequencing input: PBMCs. Every receptor here comes from a woman in her thirties or forties in good health. Some clones in this sample may be carry-over from other donors' samples. Both conserved end residues are part of each CDR3. D genes are given only for firm matches. The size of a clone is reported for some rows only, either as once, few or many, or as a class for expanded clones.

v_call	cdr3_length	clone_size	j_call	d_call	cdr3_aa	cdr3_nt
TRBV28	18	NA	TRBJ2-5	TRBD2	CASRARAGGSHPQETQYF	TGTGCCAGCAGAGCCCGAGCGGGGGGGAGCCACCCCCAAGAGACCCAGTACTTC
TRBV29-1	14	NA	TRBJ2-3	TRBD2	CSVTAGVGTDTQYF	TGCAGCGTGACGGCGGGAGTAGGCACAGATACGCAGTATTTT
TRBV28	17	many	TRBJ2-3	NA	CASSTPYGQGDTDTQYF	TGTGCCAGCAGTACACCATACGGGCAGGGAGACACAGATACGCAGTATTTT
TRBV28	14	NA	TRBJ1-2	NA	CASRTMGGGYGYTF	TGTGCCAGCAGAACCATGGGGGGTGGCTATGGCTACACCTTC
TRBV5-1	13	NA	TRBJ2-5	NA	CASSLSGEETQYF	TGCGCCAGCAGCTTGTCAGGGGAGGAGACCCAGTACTTC
TRBV7-9	19	NA	TRBJ2-6	TRBD2	CASSLARTSGGSGANVLTF	TGTGCCAGCAGCTTAGCCCGGACTAGCGGGGGCTCTGGGGCCAACGTCCTGACTTTC
TRBV29-1	14	NA	TRBJ2-1	TRBD2	CSAGLAVSYNEQFF	TGCAGCGCGGGACTAGCGGTATCCTACAATGAGCAGTTCTTC
TRBV2	16	NA	TRBJ1-2	NA	CASSVDSGDLTYGYTF	TGTGCCAGCAGTGTTGATTCAGGAGACCTAACCTATGGCTACACCTTC
TRBV5-1	16	NA	TRBJ2-6	NA	CASSLTSTSGANVLTF	TGCGCCAGCAGCTTGACATCTACCTCTGGGGCCAACGTCCTGACTTTC
TRBV11-2	13	once	TRBJ2-2	NA	CASSLGSGGELFF	TGTGCCAGCAGCTTAGGGTCCGGGGGGGAGCTGTTTTTT
TRBV10-3	14	NA	TRBJ2-3	TRBD2	CATSQRDSRDTQYF	TGTGCCACCTCCCAGCGGGATTCACGAGATACGCAGTATTTT
TRBV4-2	15	NA	TRBJ1-4	NA	CASSQTPGTLGKLFF	TGTGCCAGCAGCCAAACACCGGGAACCTTAGGGAAACTGTTTTTT
TRBV5-1	15	few	TRBJ1-1	NA	CASSLEPEANTEAFF	TGCGCCAGCAGCTTGGAGCCGGAAGCGAACACTGAAGCTTTCTTT
TRBV11-2	13	NA	TRBJ2-7	TRBD2	CASSSPGGYEQYF	TGTGCCAGCAGCTCCCCGGGAGGTTACGAGCAGTACTTC
TRBV6-9	15	NA	TRBJ2-6	NA	CASSWADSGANVLTF	TGTGCCAGCAGCTGGGCCGACTCTGGGGCCAACGTCCTGACTTTC
TRBV6-6	14	NA	TRBJ1-1	NA	CASINGGANTEAFF	TGTGCCAGCATCAACGGAGGGGCGAACACTGAAGCTTTCTTT
TRBV28	12	once	TRBJ2-5	NA	CASMGYQETQYF	TGTGCCAGCATGGGGTACCAAGAGACCCAGTACTTC
TRBV9	14	NA	TRBJ2-3	TRBD2	CASSWGGSLDTQYF	TGTGCCAGCAGTTGGGGCGGGAGTTTGGATACGCAGTATTTT
TRBV30	16	NA	TRBJ1-4	TRBD1	CAWSQPRTGSGEKLFF	TGTGCCTGGAGCCAACCCCGGACAGGGTCGGGGGAAAAACTGTTTTTT
TRBV10-3	12	NA	TRBJ2-7	NA	CAISLTGYEQYF	TGTGCCATCAGCCTCACAGGCTACGAGCAGTACTTC
TRBV5-1	16	NA	TRBJ2-7	NA	CASSLARDRSSYEQYF	TGCGCCAGCAGCTTGGCCCGGGACCGATCCTCCTACGAGCAGTACTTC
TRBV6-1	11	NA	TRBJ1-2	TRBD1	CASSRQGGYTF	TGTGCCAGCAGTAGACAGGGGGGCTACACCTTC
TRBV27	13	NA	TRBJ1-1	NA	CASSFTGVTEAFF	TGTGCCAGCAGTTTTACGGGGGTCACTGAAGCTTTCTTT
TRBV18	13	NA	TRBJ1-5	TRBD1	CASSPGGIQPQHF	TGTGCCAGCTCCCCAGGGGGTATTCAGCCCCAGCATTTT
TRBV6-4	14	NA	TRBJ2-3	NA	CASGAGALTDTQYF	TGTGCCAGCGGGGCCGGGGCCCTCACAGATACGCAGTATTTT
TRBV9	14	NA	TRBJ2-1	NA	CASGSSGAYNEQFF	TGTGCCAGCGGATCGAGCGGAGCCTACAATGAGCAGTTCTTC
TRBV20-1	11	NA	TRBJ2-3	NA	CSSRAADTQYF	TGCAGCTCCAGGGCGGCAGATACGCAGTATTTT
TRBV4-2	15	NA	TRBJ2-7	TRBD2	CASSQEGGPAYEQYF	TGTGCCAGCAGCCAAGAGGGAGGGCCGGCCTACGAGCAGTACTTC
TRBV5-1	13	NA	TRBJ1-1	TRBD1	CASSSGQGPEAFF	TGCGCCAGCAGCTCGGGACAGGGCCCTGAAGCTTTCTTT
TRBV9	16	NA	TRBJ2-7	TRBD1	CASSGPRTGVSYEQYF	TGTGCCAGCAGCGGCCCCAGGACAGGGGTTTCCTACGAGCAGTACTTC
TRBV4-3	17	few	TRBJ2-1	TRBD2	CASSPGLAGRRGHEQFF	TGCGCCAGCAGCCCGGGACTAGCGGGGAGGCGGGGGCATGAGCAGTTCTTC
TRBV2	15	NA	TRBJ2-7	NA	CASSGSRGSSYEQYF	TGTGCCAGCAGTGGGAGCCGAGGTAGCTCCTACGAGCAGTACTTC
TRBV2	13	NA	TRBJ2-1	TRBD1	CASLPGQDNEQFF	TGTGCCAGCTTGCCGGGACAGGACAATGAGCAGTTCTTC
TRBV11-2	11	few	TRBJ2-1	NA	CASSLDNEQFF	TGTGCCAGCAGCTTAGACAATGAGCAGTTCTTC
TRBV28	13	NA	TRBJ1-1	NA	CATAYRMNTEAFF	TGTGCCACCGCTTACAGGATGAACACTGAAGCTTTCTTT
TRBV29-1	13	NA	TRBJ2-2	NA	CSGSGENTGELFF	TGCAGCGGTTCAGGGGAAAACACCGGGGAGCTGTTTTTT
TRBV30	14	NA	TRBJ2-3	TRBD1	CAWSRDRGGDTQYF	TGTGCCTGGAGTAGGGACAGGGGAGGAGATACGCAGTATTTT
TRBV13	14	NA	TRBJ2-3	NA	CASSSRVFTDTQYF	TGTGCCAGCAGCTCCAGGGTTTTCACAGATACGCAGTATTTT
TRBV5-1	13	NA	TRBJ2-3	NA	CASSGTSTDTQYF	TGCGCCAGCAGCGGGACGAGCACAGATACGCAGTATTTT
TRBV7-9	19	NA	TRBJ2-1	NA	CASSLGPLEDYRTYNEQFF	TGTGCCAGCAGCTTAGGACCTTTGGAGGACTACCGTACCTACAATGAGCAGTTCTTC
TRBV2	13	NA	TRBJ1-2	TRBD1	CASKADRGYGYTF	TGTGCCAGCAAGGCGGACAGGGGGTATGGCTACACCTTC
TRBV18	15	NA	TRBJ2-1	NA	CASSPPSARYNEQFF	TGTGCCAGCTCACCACCGTCGGCTAGATACAATGAGCAGTTCTTC
TRBV7-9	11	NA	TRBJ2-7	NA	CASSMSYEQYF	TGTGCCAGCAGCATGTCCTACGAGCAGTACTTC
TRBV5-1	16	NA	TRBJ2-1	TRBD2	CASRSLLGLGLDEQFF	TGCGCCAGCAGATCCCTACTTGGACTAGGGTTAGATGAGCAGTTCTTC
TRBV19	14	once	TRBJ2-3	NA	CASNRGTSTDTQYF	TGTGCCAGTAATCGGGGGACTAGCACAGATACGCAGTATTTT
TRBV5-4	17	NA	TRBJ1-6	NA	CASSLAPRQGQDSPLHF	TGTGCCAGCAGCTTGGCCCCCCGGCAGGGCCAAGATTCACCCCTCCACTTT
TRBV5-4	15	NA	TRBJ1-5	NA	CASSRDGNSNQPQHF	TGTGCCAGCAGCCGGGACGGTAATAGCAATCAGCCCCAGCATTTT
TRBV28	15	NA	TRBJ1-5	NA	CASSLGLGSNQPQHF	TGTGCCAGCAGTTTAGGTCTAGGTTCCAATCAGCCCCAGCATTTT
TRBV30	15	NA	TRBJ2-5	TRBD2	CAWGVGLARGETQYF	TGTGCCTGGGGTGTTGGACTAGCGAGGGGAGAGACCCAGTACTTC
TRBV9	15	NA	TRBJ2-1	NA	CASSVEWSSYNEQFF	TGTGCCAGCAGCGTAGAGTGGAGCTCCTACAATGAGCAGTTCTTC